These 21 T cell receptor beta chains were sequenced from one sample in a study of regulatory T cells in long-lasting Graves disease. TCR beta libraries were built with iRepertoire HTBI primers and Arm-PCR of CDR3 regions. In TCRdb, the multiplex PCR reads were re-called with MiXCR into one record per CDR3 protein. The repertoire holds over 400,000 distinct CDR3 sequences, with 14% as singletons. Time point noted: newly diagnosed GD, antithyroid drugs for less than 3 months. From RNA extracted from PBMCs, the TCR library was made. The same sample was also studied in work on T cells in Graves' hyperthyroidism and ophthalmopathy.

This specimen consisted of peripheral blood mononuclear cells (PBMCs), obtained at new diagnosis, from a patient treated with antithyroid drugs. Every receptor here comes from a woman aged 50 to 60 with Graves disease.

This clonotype has a handful of counts. This sequence joins TRBV19 and TRBJ2-2; 13 bases match TRBD2. The CDR3 spans 17 residues. J was trimmed by 3 bases and V by 7 bases; bases with no gene match: 8. CDR1 is LNHDA, CDR2 SQIVND, per germline (reference sequence). The CDR3 is CASTPGLAGVDTGELFF. The CDR3 coding sequence is TGTGCCAGTACCCCAGGACTAGCGGGAGTAGACACCGGGGAGCTGTTTTTT.

This sequence joins TRBV5-6 and TRBJ2-7, with a weak D call TRBD1 (5 bases). Germline loops: CDR1 SGHDT, CDR2 YYEEEE. V lost 5 bases to trimming and J lost 6 bases, with 15 bases between them. The CDR3 covers 13 residues. The CDR3 DNA sequence: TGTGCCAGCAGTATGGGGCTAGGTTTCGAGCAGTACTTC. Protein: CASSMGLGFEQYF.

The rearrangement uses TRBV28 and TRBJ2-7; D call uncertain. The V end lost 5 bases, the J end lost 4 bases, and 3 bases lay between the germline ends. Germline V lookup: CDR1 MDHEN, CDR2 SYDVKM. The CDR3 contains 10 residues. CDR3 region: CASSMYEQYF. CDR3 nucleotides: TGTGCCAGCAGTATGTACGAGCAGTACTTC.

The genes are TRBV20-1 and TRBJ2-7; D is uncertain. In germline, CDR1 is DFQATT, CDR2 SNEGSKA (reference sequence). The ends were cut back, 1 base at V and 3 bases at J, with 10 bases in the middle. The CDR3 is 13 residues long. The CDR3 loop reads CSARGDGDYEQYF. DNA for the CDR3: TGCAGTGCTAGAGGAGATGGGGACTACGAGCAGTACTTC.

This clonotype was seen ten or more times. CDR3 residues: CASSGTVSYNEQFF. The CDR3 DNA sequence: TGCGCCAGTTCCGGGACGGTGTCCTACAATGAGCAGTTCTTC. This rearrangement joins TRBV5-1 to TRBJ2-1; D tentatively fits TRBD1 or TRBD2 (5 bases each). Germline CDR1 reads SGHRS; CDR2 reads YFSETQ. The CDR3 has 14 amino acids. Trimming took 8 bases from V and 1 from J, leaving 13 bases between them.

This clonotype has a handful of counts. The rearrangement joins TRBV2 to TRBJ2-7; TRBD2 agrees at 12 bases. The CDR3 covers 14 residues. Per germline, CDR1 SNHLY and CDR2 FYNNEI. Trimming at V came to 6 bases and at J to 6 bases, leaving 6 bases not matched to a gene. The CDR3 loop reads CASRVTSGSIEQYF. The CDR3, as DNA: TGTGCCAGCAGGGTGACTAGCGGGAGTATCGAGCAGTACTTC.

The V gene is TRBV30, the J gene TRBJ1-1, with a possible D match to TRBD1 (6 bases). The ends were cut back, 3 bases at V and 8 bases at J, with 10 bases in the middle. Germline V gene sequence: CDR1 GTSNPN, CDR2 SVGIG (reference sequence). This CDR3 is built from 11 residues. CDR3 nucleotides: TGTGCCTGGAGCGCGGGGGCGGAAGCTTTCTTT. It specifies CAWSAGAEAFF.

Ten or more counts support this clonotype. The chain combines TRBV12-3 or TRBV12-4 with TRBJ2-7; TRBD2 aligns across 14 bases. The CDR3 is 14 amino acids. The J segment lost 5 bases and the V segment lost 5 bases, leaving 2 bases of the junction unmatched. The DNA for the CDR3 is TGTGCCAGCAGTCGACTAGCGGGAGGGAACGAGCAGTACTTC. Protein sequence: CASSRLAGGNEQYF.

The genes are TRBV3-1 and TRBJ1-6; D gene ambiguous. The V and J ends lost 2 bases and 7 bases respectively, with 9 bases between them. This CDR3 contains 14 residues. The V gene's germline CDR1 is LGHDT and CDR2 YNNKEL (reference sequence). The CDR3 spells CASSQSGVNSPLHF. The CDR3 DNA is TGTGCCAGCAGCCAATCCGGGGTGAATTCACCCCTCCACTTT.

This clonotype was seen ten or more times. The CDR3 coding sequence is TGTGCCAGCAGACCAGGGGGCGCGTGGGAGACCCAGTACTTC. This gives the protein CASRPGGAWETQYF. This chain links TRBV2 with TRBJ2-5; 8 bases line up with TRBD1. V was pared by 6 bases and J by 5 bases, with 8 bases of the junction left unmatched. The CDR3 has 14 residues. CDR1 SNHLY and CDR2 FYNNEI come from the germline V gene. The whole variable domain, remainder taken from reference TRBV2 and TRBJ2-5, is EPEVTQTPSHQVTQMGQEVILRCVPISNHLYFYWYRQILGQKVEFLVSFYNNEISEKSEIFDDQFSVERPDGSNFTLKIRSTKLEDSAMYFCASRPGGAWETQYFGPGTRLLVL.

This clonotype was picked up many times. The J gene is TRBJ2-7, the V gene TRBV28; D is possibly TRBD1 or TRBD2 (5 bases each). This CDR3 is built from 16 residues. Germline V gene sequence: CDR1 MDHEN, CDR2 SYDVKM. The V and J ends lost 2 bases and 4 bases respectively, with 18 bases between them. Here the CDR3 DNA reads TGTGCCAGCAGTTTACCCCTGCTGGGGGTAGGGTACGAGCAGTACTTC. Its translation: CASSLPLLGVGYEQYF.

The CDR3 region has the DNA TGTGCCTGGGGTGGGCATCGTACTGAAGCTTTCTTT. It specifies CAWGGHRTEAFF. The rearrangement joins TRBV30 to TRBJ1-1; the D is unclear. Trimming stripped 5 bases from V and 5 bases from J, with 12 bases between. The length of the CDR3 is 12 residues. Germline loops: CDR1 GTSNPN, CDR2 SVGIG (reference sequence).

The CDR3 DNA reads as TGTGCCATTCGACAGGACAGGAACCGCTTGGCCCAGTACTTC. Translated, it gives CAIRQDRNRLAQYF. This sequence joins TRBV19 and TRBJ2-5; 7 nucleotides align to TRBD1. The trim removed 10 bases at V and 9 bases at J, leaving 17 bases unmatched. Per germline, CDR1 LNHDA and CDR2 SQIVND (reference sequence). There are 14 residues in the CDR3. The entire variable domain, with the rest obtained from reference TRBV19 and TRBJ2-5, is as follows: DGGITQSPKYLFRKEGQNVTLSCEQNLNHDAMYWYRQDPGQGLRLIYYSQIVNDFQKGDIAEGYSVSREKKESFPLTVTSAQKNPTAFYLCAIRQDRNRLAQYFGPGTRLLVL.

This clonotype was seen many times. The rearrangement uses TRBV12-3 or TRBV12-4 and TRBJ2-3, with a weak D call TRBD2 (6 bases). Trimming stripped 6 bases from V and 3 bases from J, with 13 bases between. This CDR3 region has 14 residues. This chain's CDR3 is CASRASVVTDTQYF. In nucleotides, the CDR3 is TGTGCCAGCAGAGCTAGCGTCGTGACAGATACGCAGTATTTT.

The chain has TRBV9 and TRBJ2-2; D ambiguous. This CDR3 has 16 amino acids. Trimming took off 3 bases at V and 1 base at J, with 13 bases between the two ends. CDR1 is SGDLS, CDR2 YYNGEE, per germline. In DNA form, the CDR3 reads TGTGCCAGCAGCGCAGACGGTAGCCTGAACACCGGGGAGCTGTTTTTT. Translated: CASSADGSLNTGELFF.

This clonotype showed up just a few times. This sequence joins TRBV11-2 and TRBJ2-5; 9 nucleotides match TRBD2. Germline V gene lookup returns CDR1 SGHAT and CDR2 FQNNGV. V trimming: 5 bases; J trimming: 4 bases; junction bases outside the gene matches: 14. The length of the CDR3 is 17 residues. The CDR3 nucleotides are TGTGCCAGCAGCCCGCGGCAGTGGCGGGAGGGGTCAGAGACCCAGTACTTC. This codes for CASSPRQWREGSETQYF.

The table lists this clonotype with many counts. This chain connects TRBV12-3 or TRBV12-4 to TRBJ2-7, with 7 bases aligning to TRBD2. Trimming took 4 bases from V and 0 from J; bases not matched to a gene: 12. This CDR3 is 17 amino acids long. In nucleotides, the CDR3 is TGTGCCAGCAGTTCTTCCGGCGGGAGCATCGTCTCCTACGAGCAGTACTTC. As protein: CASSSSGGSIVSYEQYF.

The chain recombines TRBV5-1 with TRBJ2-3, with TRBD2 matching over 14 bases. The junction had 3 bases not matched to a gene; V was cut back by 0 bases and J by 9 bases. The CDR3 totals 15 residues. CDR1 is SGHRS, CDR2 YFSETQ, per germline. CDR3 sequence: CASSLGLAGGQTQYF. The CDR3 DNA reads TGCGCCAGCAGCTTGGGACTAGCGGGAGGGCAAACGCAGTATTTT.

This chain connects TRBV28 to TRBJ2-7, with TRBD2 matching over 11 bases. The CDR3 consists of 17 residues. J gave up 2 bases and V 10 bases, and 16 bases lay outside the gene matches. The germline V gene has CDR1 MDHEN and CDR2 SYDVKM. The CDR3 loop is CANRRHGLAGPPYEQYF. For the CDR3, the DNA is TGTGCCAACCGTCGACACGGACTAGCGGGCCCCCCCTACGAGCAGTACTTC.

This clonotype was seen many times. The chain employs TRBV11-2 and TRBJ2-7, with unresolved D. The germline CDR1 and CDR2 sequences are SGHAT and FQNNGV. The CDR3 is 14 amino acids. Trimming removed 4 bases at V and 0 bases at J, with 10 bases between. DNA of the CDR3: TGTGCCAGCAGCTCCGGACGGACCTCCTACGAGCAGTACTTC. Protein: CASSSGRTSYEQYF.

This clonotype was counted ten times or more. V and J are TRBV20-1 and TRBJ2-5; 10 bases agree with TRBD2. Germline CDR1 reads DFQATT; CDR2 reads SNEGSKA (reference sequence). The ends lost 0 bases at V and 3 bases at J; junction bases unmatched: 7. CDR3 length: 16 amino acids. CDR3 DNA sequence: TGCAGTGCTAGAGATTTGAGCGGGAGGGTGGAAGAGACCCAGTACTTC. This encodes CSARDLSGRVEETQYF.